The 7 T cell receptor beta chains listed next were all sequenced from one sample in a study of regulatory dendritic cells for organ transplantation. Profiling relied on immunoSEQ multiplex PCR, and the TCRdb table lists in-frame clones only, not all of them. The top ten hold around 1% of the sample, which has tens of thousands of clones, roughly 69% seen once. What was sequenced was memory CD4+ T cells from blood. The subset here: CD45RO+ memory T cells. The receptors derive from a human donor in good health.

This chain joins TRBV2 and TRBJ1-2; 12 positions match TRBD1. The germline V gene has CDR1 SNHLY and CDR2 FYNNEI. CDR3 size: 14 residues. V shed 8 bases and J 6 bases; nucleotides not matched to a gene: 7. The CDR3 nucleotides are TGTGCCAGCGGGGGGACAGGGGGCGCGGATGGCTACACCTTC. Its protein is CASGGTGGADGYTF.

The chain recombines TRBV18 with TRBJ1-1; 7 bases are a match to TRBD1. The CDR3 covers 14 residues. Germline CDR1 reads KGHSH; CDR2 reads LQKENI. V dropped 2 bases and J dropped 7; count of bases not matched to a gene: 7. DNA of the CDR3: TGTGCCAGCTCACCAACGGGAGGGGGCAATGAAGCTTTCTTT. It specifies CASSPTGGGNEAFF.

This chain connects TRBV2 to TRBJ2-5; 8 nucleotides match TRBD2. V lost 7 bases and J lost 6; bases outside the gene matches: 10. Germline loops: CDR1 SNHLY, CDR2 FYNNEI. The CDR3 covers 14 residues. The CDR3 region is CASTGTRSIQTQYF. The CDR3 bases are TGTGCCAGCACCGGGACTAGAAGCATCCAGACCCAGTACTTC.

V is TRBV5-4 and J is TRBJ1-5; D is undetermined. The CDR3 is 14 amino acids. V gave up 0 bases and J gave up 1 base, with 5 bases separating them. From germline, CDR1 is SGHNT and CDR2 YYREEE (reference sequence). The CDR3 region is CASSLAGSNQPQHF. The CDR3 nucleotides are TGTGCCAGCAGCTTGGCCGGGAGCAATCAGCCCCAGCATTTT.

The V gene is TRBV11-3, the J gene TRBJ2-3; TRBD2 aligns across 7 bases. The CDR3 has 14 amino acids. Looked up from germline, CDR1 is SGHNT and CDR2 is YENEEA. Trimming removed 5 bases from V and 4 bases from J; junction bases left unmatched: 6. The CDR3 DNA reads TGTGCCAGCAGCCGAAGCGGGGCGGCAGATACGCAGTATTTT. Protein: CASSRSGAADTQYF.

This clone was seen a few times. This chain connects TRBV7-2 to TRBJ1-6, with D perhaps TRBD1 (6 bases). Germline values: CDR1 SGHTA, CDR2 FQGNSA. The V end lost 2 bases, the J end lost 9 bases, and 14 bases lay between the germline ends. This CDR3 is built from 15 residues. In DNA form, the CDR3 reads TGTGCCAGCAGCTTATCGGCGGACAGCCCTTCACCCCTCCACTTT. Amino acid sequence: CASSLSADSPSPLHF.

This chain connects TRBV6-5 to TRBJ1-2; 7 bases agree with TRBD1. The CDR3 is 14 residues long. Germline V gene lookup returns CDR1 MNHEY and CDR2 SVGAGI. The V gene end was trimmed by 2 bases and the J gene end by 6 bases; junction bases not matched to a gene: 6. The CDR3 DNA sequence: TGTGCCAGCAGTTACGACAGGGTCTCAAATGGCTACACCTTC. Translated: CASSYDRVSNGYTF.